This TCR beta chain was identified during a study of T-cell memory formation after mild COVID-19. Study summary: Largely donor-specific sequence clusters came from a couple of donors. Study conclusions and caveats: Day 37-peaking second-wave clones had unconfirmed SARS-CoV-2 specificity. Mostly located in CM and EM were contracting CD4+ clones, with contracting CD8+ clones located in EMRA.

CDR1 and CDR2 from the germline V gene are SGHRS and YFSETQ. The V and J ends lost 2 bases and 4 bases respectively, with 15 bases between them. This CDR3 comprises 15 residues. Concerning this clonotype itself: The antigen is undetermined.

The TCR alpha and TCR beta cDNA libraries, bearing sample barcodes and UMIs, were generated by 5'RACE using constant-segment primers. TCRdb passed the 5' RACE reads through MiXCR, listing each CDR3 protein once. The data show under 250,000 distinct CDR3 sequences, 9.5% seen once. J is TRBJ1-1 and V is TRBV5-1; no definite D call. The sample was PBMCs or a T cell subset sorted from them (not recorded which). The sequence derives from a man aged 18 to 29 who had mild COVID-19 (a few samples of this study predate the infection). Cell type and time point are not known. The DNA of the CDR3 is TGCGCCAGCAGCTTAGGTACAGCCCGGGGCACTGAAGCTTTCTTT. It translates to CASSLGTARGTEAFF.